The 14 T cell receptor beta chains below come from one sample, sequenced in a study of shared clonotypes between healthy human individuals. Generated by immunoSEQ multiplex PCR, the TCRdb table keeps only in-frame clones and is missing some. The sample comprises about half a million clones, approximately 78% of which are singletons, and 12% rests with the top ten. Sequencing used PBMCs. The source of these receptors is a woman between 40 and 50 years old in good health. Some clones in this sample may be carry-over from other donors' samples.

This sequence joins TRBV5-6 and TRBJ2-7; the D gene is possibly TRBD2 (6 bases). The CDR3 runs 15 residues. V was cut by 4 bases and J by 5 bases, with 19 bases left in between. Germline V CDR1 and CDR2: SGHDT, YYEEEE. CDR3 coding DNA: TGTGCCAGCAGCCCCACTTGGCGGGGTCGGAACGAGCAGTACTTC. Its protein is CASSPTWRGRNEQYF.

The gene calls are TRBV5-1 and TRBJ2-5, with 7 bases that match TRBD1. Unmatched junction bases numbered 13, after V lost 4 bases and J lost 4 bases. The CDR3 loop spans 16 amino acids. Germline CDR1 is SGHRS and CDR2 is YFSETQ. This chain's CDR3 is CASSIGGQALGETQYF. DNA of the CDR3: TGCGCCAGCAGCATAGGAGGACAGGCCCTTGGAGAGACCCAGTACTTC.

This chain uses TRBV5-1 with TRBJ2-7, with D possibly TRBD1 on 6 matching bases. The CDR3 covers 15 residues. The germline V gene has CDR1 SGHRS and CDR2 YFSETQ. Trimming removed 5 bases at V and 2 bases at J, with 17 bases between. This CDR3 reads CASRGQGSRAYEQYF. The CDR3 coding sequence is TGCGCCAGCAGAGGGCAGGGGAGTAGGGCCTACGAGCAGTACTTC.

A remark on this clone: Different DNA sequences within this sample yield the same CDR3. The chain links TRBV7-3 to TRBJ2-5, with D unresolved. Between the trimmed V and J ends, which lost 5 bases and 1 base, there was a span of 8 bases. The CDR3 totals 13 residues. Looked up from germline, CDR1 is SGHTA and CDR2 is FQGTGA. CDR3 sequence: CASSLGSQETQYF. The CDR3 region has the DNA TGTGCCAGCAGCCTCGGATCCCAAGAGACCCAGTACTTC.

The chain combines TRBV7-9 with TRBJ1-1, with TRBD1 as a possible D gene (6 bases). Per germline, CDR1 SEHNR and CDR2 FQNEAQ (reference sequence). The CDR3 is made up of 18 amino acids. Trimming left V 1 base short and J 0 bases short, with 18 bases between. CDR3 residues: CASSLGSIRGPMNTEAFF. In DNA, the CDR3 is TGTGCCAGCAGCTTAGGTTCTATCAGGGGACCCATGAACACTGAAGCTTTCTTT. Combining the CDR3 with reference TRBV7-9 and TRBJ1-1 gives the whole variable domain DTGVSQNPRHKITKRGQNVTFRCDPISEHNRLYWYRQTLGQGPEFLTYFQNEAQLEKSRLLSDRFSAERPKGSFSTLEIQRTEQGDSAMYLCASSLGSIRGPMNTEAFFGQGTRLTVV.

This chain links TRBV9 with TRBJ2-5; maybe TRBD2 (6 bases). The CDR3 is 16 residues long. V was trimmed by 4 bases and J by 1 base, leaving 17 bases between them. The V gene's germline CDR1 is SGDLS and CDR2 YYNGEE. In nucleotides, the CDR3 is TGTGCCAGCAGCCAACCGGGCGGGGCTGCCCAAGAGACCCAGTACTTC. The encoded protein is CASSQPGGAAQETQYF.

The chain combines TRBV6-1 with TRBJ2-3; the match to TRBD2 covers 7 bases. Germline assignment: CDR1 MNHNS and CDR2 SASEGT. The CDR3 totals 16 residues. Trimming took 2 bases from V and 5 from J; bases not matched to a gene: 10. CDR3 in DNA: TGTGCCAGCAGTGAACCGGCGTGGGGGGGAGGAGATACGCAGTATTTT. This codes for CASSEPAWGGGDTQYF.

The V call is TRBV7-3, the J call TRBJ2-1; perhaps TRBD1 as D (6 bases). The germline V gene has CDR1 SGHTA and CDR2 FQGTGA. The CDR3 has 11 residues. Deletions cut 2 bases from V and 10 bases from J, with 6 bases between. The CDR3 nucleotides are TGTGCCAGCAGCTTACAGGGGGAGCAGTTCTTC. Amino acid sequence: CASSLQGEQFF.

J is TRBJ1-3 and V is TRBV27; 10 positions agree with TRBD1. The CDR3 contains 15 residues. Germline CDR1 is MNHEY and CDR2 is SMNVEV (reference sequence). J was trimmed by 3 bases and V by 5 bases; bases with no gene match: 4. The CDR3 nucleotides are TGTGCCAGCAGTCGACAGGGGGCGCTTGGAAACACCATATATTTT. Translated: CASSRQGALGNTIYF.

The V gene is TRBV7-2, the J gene TRBJ2-3, with D unresolved. CDR1 is SGHTA, CDR2 FQGNSA, per germline. This CDR3 spans 13 amino acids. Trimming removed 1 base at V and 4 bases at J, with 6 bases between. CDR3 coding DNA: TGTGCCAGCAGCTTAGAGTCGGCAGATACGCAGTATTTT. Protein: CASSLESADTQYF.

J is TRBJ2-5 and V is TRBV11-2; 8 bases are shared with TRBD2. The germline V gene has CDR1 SGHAT and CDR2 FQNNGV. The CDR3 loop spans 16 amino acids. V was pared by 2 bases and J by 4 bases, with 9 bases of the junction left unmatched. The CDR3 sequence: CASSLREREMGETQYF. The CDR3 region has the DNA TGTGCCAGCAGCTTAAGGGAGCGGGAGATGGGAGAGACCCAGTACTTC.

The genes are TRBV11-2 and TRBJ2-7, with D unresolved. V was pared by 6 bases and J by 6 bases, with 15 bases between. The V gene's germline CDR1 is SGHAT and CDR2 FQNNGV. The CDR3 spans 13 residues. The CDR3 region is CASSGFGPVEQYF. DNA for the CDR3: TGTGCCAGCAGTGGCTTTGGTCCGGTCGAGCAGTACTTC.

The rearrangement links TRBV29-1 to TRBJ2-5; 7 bases fit TRBD2. CDR3 length: 11 residues. After removal of 7 bases from V and 9 bases from J, the junction contained 8 bases not matched to a gene. Germline V lookup: CDR1 SQVTM, CDR2 ANQGSEA. The CDR3 sequence: CSALAGGAQYF. The CDR3 nucleotides are TGCAGCGCCTTAGCGGGTGGGGCCCAGTACTTC.

V gene TRBV5-6 combines with J gene TRBJ2-1; 7 nucleotides match TRBD1. Unmatched junction bases numbered 9, after V lost 3 bases and J lost 3 bases. Germline loops: CDR1 SGHDT, CDR2 YYEEEE. This CDR3 contains 16 residues. This chain's CDR3 is CASSSNGWTGYNEQFF. The DNA for the CDR3 is TGTGCCAGCAGCTCCAACGGATGGACAGGCTACAATGAGCAGTTCTTC.